The rows below give T cell receptor beta chains drawn from one sample of a study of cytomegalovirus exposure and HLA in healthy donors. Measured with immunoSEQ multiplex PCR; TCRdb has only the in-frame clones, and not every one. The table lists under 85,000 clones, 79% of them singletons. The sequenced sample was PBMCs. These TCRs come from a woman in her thirties or forties in good health and CMV-seropositive. Each CDR3 is given with its conserved first and last residue. Each record gives: V gene, D gene, J gene, clone size, CDR3 DNA, CDR3 protein. The D gene is left open where the match is weak. Clone size is given for some rows only: seen once, a few or many times, or a class if the clone is expanded.

>TRBV27|NA|TRBJ1-2|NA
TGTGCCAGCCGAAACGGGGATTCCGAAGGCTATGGCTACACCTTC
CASRNGDSEGYGYTF
>TRBV7-9|TRBD2|TRBJ2-5|few
TGTGCCAGCAGCTTATTACTAGCGGGGACCCAAGAGACCCAGTACTTC
CASSLLLAGTQETQYF
>TRBV29-1|TRBD1|TRBJ2-7|NA
TGCAGCGTTGGGCTTCGACAGGGCGCCAGCGAGCAGTACTTC
CSVGLRQGASEQYF
>TRBV4-1|NA|TRBJ1-6|NA
TGCGCCAGCAGCCAAGCCCCCCTCGGGGTGGTACCCCTCCACTTT
CASSQAPLGVVPLHF
>TRBV6-5|NA|TRBJ2-2|NA
TGTGCCAGCAGTCCTCAGCGGGTAACCGGGGAGCTGTTTTTT
CASSPQRVTGELFF
>TRBV19|NA|TRBJ2-5|NA
TGTGCCAGTAGCCAATCCCCCAGGGTTGGGGAGACCCAGTACTTC
CASSQSPRVGETQYF
>TRBV5-1|TRBD1|TRBJ1-2|NA
TGCGCCAGCAGCTTACCCGGGACAGGGAATGGCTACACCTTC
CASSLPGTGNGYTF
>TRBV7-9|NA|TRBJ2-5|NA
TGTGCCAGCAGCTTAAGGGCAACAGGGAAAGAGACCCAGTACTTC
CASSLRATGKETQYF
>TRBV27|TRBD2|TRBJ2-5|NA
TGTGCCAGCAGACCAGCGGGGAAAGAGACCCAGTACTTC
CASRPAGKETQYF
>TRBV9|NA|TRBJ2-1|NA
TGTGCCAGCAGCGTAGTCCTGGGGGGGCTGGATGGTGAGCAGTTCTTC
CASSVVLGGLDGEQFF
>TRBV18|TRBD2|TRBJ2-1|NA
TGTGCCAGCTCACCTTCGGCGGGGGACTACAATGAGCAGTTCTTC
CASSPSAGDYNEQFF
>TRBV10-3|TRBD2|TRBJ2-7|NA
TGTGCCATCAGTGATCCCGGGACTAGCGGGGGCTACGAGCAGTACTTC
CAISDPGTSGGYEQYF
>TRBV5-4|TRBD1|TRBJ1-1|NA
TGTGCCAGCAGCTTGGCCGTGGACAGGGTGGGCACTGAAGCTTTCTTT
CASSLAVDRVGTEAFF
>TRBV5-6|TRBD2|TRBJ2-7|NA
TGTGCCAGCAGCTCAAGGGCGGGGGGAGCGACCTACGAGCAGTACTTC
CASSSRAGGATYEQYF
>TRBV20-1|NA|TRBJ2-7|NA
TGCAGTGCAAACCTACAGGGTTGGCAGTACTTC
CSANLQGWQYF
>TRBV7-9|NA|TRBJ2-3|once
TGTGCCAGCAGCTTCTCTAGCGGCACAGATACGCAGTATTTT
CASSFSSGTDTQYF
>TRBV5-1|TRBD1|TRBJ1-4|NA
TGCGCCAGCAGCCAGGGACAGACGTATGAAAAACTGTTTTTT
CASSQGQTYEKLFF
>TRBV7-2|TRBD2|TRBJ2-7|NA
TGTGCCAGCAGCTTAGTTGCGGGAGAATCCGAGCAGTACTTC
CASSLVAGESEQYF
>TRBV6-5|TRBD2|TRBJ2-7|NA
TGTGCCAGCACCACGGGGGGGGCCCCCTACGAGCAGTACTTC
CASTTGGAPYEQYF
>TRBV6-5|TRBD1|TRBJ1-2|few
TGTGCCAGCAGTTACTCAAGGACAGGGGGCGGTTATGGCTACACCTTC
CASSYSRTGGGYGYTF
>TRBV5-1|TRBD1|TRBJ1-1|NA
TGCGCCAGCAGCCAGACAGGGGGGATGAACACTGAAGCTTTCTTT
CASSQTGGMNTEAFF
>TRBV5-6|TRBD1|TRBJ2-7|NA
TGTGCCAGCTCCTCGGAGGGGACAGGGGCCTACGAGCAGTACTTC
CASSSEGTGAYEQYF
>TRBV7-9|TRBD1|TRBJ1-6|once
TGTGCCAGCAGCTTAGACCGTCGCCATGCGACAGGGAAGAATTCACCCCTCCACTTT
CASSLDRRHATGKNSPLHF
>TRBV19|TRBD1|TRBJ1-5|NA
TGTGCCAGTAGGCAAGACAGGGACCTTCACAATCAGCCCCAGCATTTT
CASRQDRDLHNQPQHF
>TRBV5-4|NA|TRBJ1-6|NA
TGTGCCAGCAGCTCCTCAGGGGTTAAGATACATTCACCCCTCCACTTT
CASSSSGVKIHSPLHF
>TRBV29-1|NA|TRBJ1-1|NA
TGCAGCGTTCGGACAGATGAAAACACTGAAGCTTTCTTT
CSVRTDENTEAFF
>TRBV30|NA|TRBJ2-1|NA
TGTGCCTGGACCCGGGACTTCAATGAGCAGTTCTTC
CAWTRDFNEQFF